This is a list of T cell receptor beta chains from one sample in a study of blood T cell repertoires in COVID-19. Produced via immunoSEQ multiplex PCR; TCRdb's table is partial and in-frame only. The data show around 160,000 clones, around four fifths seen once. Material: peripheral blood. These receptors all stem from a woman aged 40 to 50 with active or convalescent COVID-19. The conserved cysteine and the conserved F or W are not part of the CDR3 here. The D gene is left open where the match is weak. For some rows the clone size is stated as once, few or many, or as a class when expanded; others skip it.

V: TRBV6-5; D: -; size: -; CDR3: ASRNRAEGYT
V: TRBV3-1/TRBV3-2; D: TRBD1; size: -; CDR3: ASSQSGTGGAFLGEQY
V: TRBV4-3; D: TRBD2; size: -; CDR3: ASSQEGLAGDVYNEQF
V: TRBV5-5; D: -; size: -; CDR3: ASSYTQNRGTDTQY
V: TRBV18; D: -; size: -; CDR3: ASSPRNGNEQY
V: TRBV6-5; D: TRBD2; size: -; CDR3: ASGLRVAGVTDTQY
V: TRBV15; D: -; size: -; CDR3: ATNRAPSGNTIY
V: TRBV7-9; D: -; size: -; CDR3: ASSLETRRNTDTQY
V: TRBV6-6; D: -; size: -; CDR3: ATAGANEKLF
V: TRBV6-5; D: TRBD2; size: -; CDR3: ASSLWTSGTYEQY
V: TRBV6-2/TRBV6-3; D: TRBD1; size: once; CDR3: ASSGGGTGRGTEAF
V: TRBV9; D: TRBD1; size: -; CDR3: ASSTTGTAREETQY
V: TRBV5-5; D: -; size: -; CDR3: ASSLNQATYNEQF
V: TRBV6-4; D: -; size: few; CDR3: ASSAYGTSGGGYT